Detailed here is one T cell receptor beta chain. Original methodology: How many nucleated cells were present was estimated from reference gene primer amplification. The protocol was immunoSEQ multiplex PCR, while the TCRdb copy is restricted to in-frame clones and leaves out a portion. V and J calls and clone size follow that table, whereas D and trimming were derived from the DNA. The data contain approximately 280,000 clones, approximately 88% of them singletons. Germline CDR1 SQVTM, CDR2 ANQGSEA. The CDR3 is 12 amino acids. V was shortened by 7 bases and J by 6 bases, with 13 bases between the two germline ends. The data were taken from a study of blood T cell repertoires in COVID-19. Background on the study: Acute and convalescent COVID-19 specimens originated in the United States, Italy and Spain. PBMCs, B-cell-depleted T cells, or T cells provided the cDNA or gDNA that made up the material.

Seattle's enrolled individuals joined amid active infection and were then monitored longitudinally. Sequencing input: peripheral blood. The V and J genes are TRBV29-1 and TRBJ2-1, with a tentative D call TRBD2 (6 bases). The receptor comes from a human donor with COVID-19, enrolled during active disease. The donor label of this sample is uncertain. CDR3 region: CSAFPEGNEQFF. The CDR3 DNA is TGCAGCGCCTTTCCGGAGGGCAATGAGCAGTTCTTC.